A selection of T cell receptor beta chains follows, all from one sample in a study of blood T cell repertoires in COVID-19. The assay was immunoSEQ multiplex PCR, and TCRdb's table has in-frame clones only and misses some. The table has about 280,000 clones, around 90% seen once; the top ten hold almost 9.5%. The sequencing input was peripheral blood. The source is a young man with active or convalescent COVID-19. The CDR3 runs from the conserved cysteine through the conserved F or W. The D gene is left open where the match is weak. Expanded clones get a size class; other rows say once, few or many, or leave the size out.

J gene	V gene	clone size	D gene	CDR3 DNA	CDR3 protein
TRBJ2-5	TRBV4-2	.	TRBD1	TGTGCCAGCAGCCAAGAAAGGACAGGGTACCAAGAGACCCAGTACTTC	CASSQERTGYQETQYF
TRBJ1-2	TRBV10-3	.	.	TGTGCCATCAGTGACCCACCCCGAGGGGGAGATGGCTACACCTTC	CAISDPPRGGDGYTF
TRBJ1-2	TRBV5-1	.	.	TGCGCCAGCAGCTTGTGGGGAACAGGGTTCTATGGCTACACCTTC	CASSLWGTGFYGYTF
TRBJ2-7	TRBV5-1	.	TRBD1	TGCGCCAGCAGCCAATCGGGACAGGGAGGCGAGCAGTACTTC	CASSQSGQGGEQYF
TRBJ2-7	TRBV9	.	.	TGTGCCAGCAGTGGCGAGATCGGAGGATACGAGCAGTACTTC	CASSGEIGGYEQYF
TRBJ1-2	TRBV7-2	once	TRBD1	TGTGCCAGCAGCTTGGAGCGGGACAGGGGCTACACCTTC	CASSLERDRGYTF
TRBJ2-2	TRBV11-2	.	.	TGTGCCAGCTACTCCCTAGGAGGGCCCACTAACAACACCGGGGAGCTGTTTTTT	CASYSLGGPTNNTGELFF
TRBJ1-2	TRBV5-6	.	.	TGTGCCAGCAGCTTGGAGGCAGGCCTTTTGGGTGGCTACACCTTC	CASSLEAGLLGGYTF
TRBJ2-7	TRBV7-9	.	TRBD2	TGTGCCAGCAAAGCGGGGAACTCCTACGAGCAGTACTTC	CASKAGNSYEQYF
TRBJ2-7	TRBV7-2	.	TRBD2	TGTGCCAGCAGACCGGATGGGACTAGCGGGGGGGCCCTTCAGAACGAGCAGTACTTC	CASRPDGTSGGALQNEQYF
TRBJ2-2	TRBV6-4	.	TRBD2	TGTGCCAGCAGTGACTCGACTAGCGGGGACACCGGGGAGCTGTTTTTT	CASSDSTSGDTGELFF
TRBJ1-4	TRBV5-1	.	TRBD1	TGCGCCAGCAGCAGGGACAGGGGGACTGAAAAACTGTTTTTT	CASSRDRGTEKLFF
TRBJ1-5	TRBV18	.	.	TGTGCCAGCTCACCACGTCCAGATAGCAATCAGCCCCAGCATTTT	CASSPRPDSNQPQHF
TRBJ1-1	TRBV15	few	.	TGTGCCACCAGCAGAGCCGACAGATGGCCGAACACTGAAGCTTTCTTT	CATSRADRWPNTEAFF
TRBJ2-1	TRBV5-1	.	TRBD1	TGCGCCAGCAGCTTCGGGACAGACTACAATGAGCAGTTCTTC	CASSFGTDYNEQFF
TRBJ1-6	TRBV5-6	.	TRBD1	TGTGCCAGCAGCATACAGGGGGCGGGATCACCCCTCCACTTT	CASSIQGAGSPLHF
TRBJ2-3	TRBV27	.	TRBD1	TGTGCCAGCAGTTTAATTTGGGACAGGGGGCCAGATACGCAGTATTTT	CASSLIWDRGPDTQYF
TRBJ2-1	TRBV2	.	.	TGTGCCAGCACCAAACAGGGAATGGTCGATGAGCAGTTCTTC	CASTKQGMVDEQFF
TRBJ1-6	TRBV4-1	.	.	TGCGCCAGCAGCCAAGGACACTCGGTCTCGAATTCACCCCTCCACTTT	CASSQGHSVSNSPLHF
TRBJ2-2	TRBV2	.	.	TGTGCCAGCATGGTAGTATATAACACCGGGGAGCTGTTTTTT	CASMVVYNTGELFF
TRBJ1-4	TRBV4-3	.	TRBD1	TGCGCCAGCAGCGTCGGGACAGGGGGGAATGAAAAACTGTTTTTT	CASSVGTGGNEKLFF
TRBJ1-2	TRBV27	.	TRBD1	TGTGCCAGGGGGACAGGGGCATATGGCTACACCTTC	CARGTGAYGYTF
TRBJ2-7	TRBV10-1	.	TRBD2	TGCGCCATCAGGAAACCTAGCGGGGGGCACTACGAGCAGTACTTC	CAIRKPSGGHYEQYF
TRBJ1-2	TRBV12-3/TRBV12-4	.	.	TGTGCCAGCAGCCGTGCGGGGGCAAGGATCGGGGTCTTC	CASSRAGARIGVF
TRBJ2-3	TRBV2	.	.	TGTGCCAGCACAGGGGTAGGCTCAGATACGCAGTATTTT	CASTGVGSDTQYF
TRBJ1-2	TRBV28	medium-sized	.	TGTGCCAGCAAAACCTCGTCGAGGGCGACAAACTATGGCTACACCTTC	CASKTSSRATNYGYTF
TRBJ2-2	TRBV3-1/TRBV3-2	.	TRBD2	TGTGCCAGCAGCCGTCCTTCCGGGGGGGCCCCCGGGGAGCTGTTTTTT	CASSRPSGGAPGELFF
TRBJ2-2	TRBV18	.	.	TGTGCCAGCTCACGCGCGGCACCGGGCACCGGGGAGCTGTTTTTT	CASSRAAPGTGELFF
TRBJ1-4	TRBV2	.	TRBD1	TGTGCCAGCCAGGGGGCCCGGGGTAATGAAAAACTGTTTTTT	CASQGARGNEKLFF
TRBJ2-5	TRBV7-9	.	TRBD2	TGTGCCAGCAGCTTAGGGACTAGCGGGGGAGAGACCCAGTACTTC	CASSLGTSGGETQYF
TRBJ2-1	TRBV27	.	TRBD2	TGTGCCAGCAGTTTAGGGACTAGCGGGGGGGGGAATGAGCAGTTCTTC	CASSLGTSGGGNEQFF
TRBJ2-7	TRBV18	.	.	TGTGCCAGCTCATCTCCCCAGGGCAGGGAGCAGTACTTC	CASSSPQGREQYF
TRBJ2-1	TRBV5-1	.	TRBD1	TGCGCCAGCACTCGACAGGGAAATGAGCAGTTCTTC	CASTRQGNEQFF
TRBJ1-5	TRBV5-5	.	.	TGTGCCAGCAGCCTGGACAGTTATAGCAATCAGCCCCAGCATTTT	CASSLDSYSNQPQHF
TRBJ1-6	TRBV19	.	.	TGTGCCAGTGATACAGGGAGCTCCTATAATTCACCCCTCCACTTT	CASDTGSSYNSPLHF
TRBJ1-6	TRBV19	.	TRBD1	TGTGCCAGTAGTACAGTGGCAGGGGGGTCCTCACCCCTCCACTTT	CASSTVAGGSSPLHF
TRBJ2-7	TRBV7-8	.	.	TGTGCCAGCAGCTTAGACCTAGAGCAGTACTTC	CASSLDLEQYF
TRBJ1-6	TRBV2	few	.	TGTGCCAGCAGTTTGACGGAGAACGGATCACCCCTCCACTTT	CASSLTENGSPLHF
TRBJ2-3	TRBV12-1	.	.	TGTGCCAGCAGCGGGAGCCCGACTAGGAATTTT	CASSGSPTRNF
TRBJ1-5	TRBV27	.	.	TGTGCCAGCAGTCCCCAGCGTTTGAGCAATCAGCCCCAGCATTTT	CASSPQRLSNQPQHF
TRBJ2-2	TRBV5-1	.	.	TGCGCCAGCAGCTTCGATGTCGGGAACACCGGGGAGCTGTTTTTT	CASSFDVGNTGELFF
TRBJ1-6	TRBV9	.	.	TGTGCCAGCAGCGTAGCAGGCCAGGGAAGTTCACCCCTCCACTTT	CASSVAGQGSSPLHF
TRBJ1-1	TRBV15	.	.	TGTGCCACCAGCAGAGATCGGGGGGGTAGAACTGAAGCTTTCTTT	CATSRDRGGRTEAFF
TRBJ2-2	TRBV4-2	.	.	TGTGCCAGCAGCCAGAACACAGCTAAGAACACCGGGGAGCTGTTTTTT	CASSQNTAKNTGELFF
TRBJ2-3	TRBV5-1	.	.	TGCGCCAGCAGCACCGTGACTAGCACAGATACGCAGTATTTT	CASSTVTSTDTQYF
TRBJ2-5	TRBV5-6	once	.	TGTGCCAGCAGCCGTACCAGGGACACGGGGGAGACCCAGTACTTC	CASSRTRDTGETQYF
TRBJ1-5	TRBV5-5	.	.	TGTGCCAGCAGCTTGGTGAGTTATAGCAATCAGCCCCAGCATTTT	CASSLVSYSNQPQHF
TRBJ1-2	TRBV5-5	.	TRBD1	TGTGCCAGCAGCGTTGGGGACAGGGGGCTTTTGGACTATGGCTACACCTTC	CASSVGDRGLLDYGYTF
TRBJ2-7	TRBV13	.	TRBD1	TGTGCCAGCAGCTCCAAGGTCAATGGGACAGGCTACGAGCAGTACTTC	CASSSKVNGTGYEQYF